This TCR beta chain was retrieved from a study of PD-L1 blockade in urothelial cancer. Study as a whole: Analyses were performed on blood at 3 weeks after treatment start (the second dose) and at 6 weeks.

Specified time point: peripheral blood 6 weeks after treatment start. This clone was counted once. From germline, CDR1 is SGHDT and CDR2 YYEEEE. The CDR3 has 16 amino acids. Trimming removed 1 base from V and 2 bases from J, with 16 bases in between. The table came from immunoSEQ multiplex PCR; TCRdb's copy has only in-frame clones and leaves some out. The sample records approximately 50,000 clones, 70% to 90% being singletons. The specimen was PBMCs, collected around atezolizumab (anti-PD-L1) treatment. This chain uses TRBV5-6 with TRBJ2-7; a weak D match, TRBD1 (5 bases). The source is a man aged 55 to 70 with urothelial cancer. The chain's CDR3 is CASSLWTTGRAYEQYF. The CDR3 nucleotides read TGTGCCAGCAGCTTGTGGACCACAGGTAGAGCCTACGAGCAGTACTTC.